Presented here are 29 T cell receptor beta chains from one specimen sequenced in a study of blood T cell repertoires in COVID-19. Assay: immunoSEQ multiplex PCR; the TCRdb copy retains only in-frame clones and omits some. The sample consists of roughly 450,000 clones, roughly 88% of them appearing once. The sequencing sample was made of PBMCs or T cells enriched from blood (not recorded which). These TCRs come from a man in his late teens or twenties who had recovered from COVID-19.

The chain uses TRBV19 and TRBJ2-7; TRBD2 matches 9 bases. The CDR3 extends over 16 amino acids. Germline V gene lookup returns CDR1 LNHDA and CDR2 SQIVND (reference sequence). The J segment lost 6 bases and the V segment lost 6 bases, leaving 15 bases of the junction unmatched. The CDR3: CASRPPSSGSGREQYF. The CDR3 nucleotides read TGTGCCAGTAGGCCACCCAGTAGCGGGAGTGGACGCGAGCAGTACTTC.

This chain joins TRBV29-1 and TRBJ1-3; D may be TRBD1 (6 bases). Trimming shortened V by 3 bases and J by 0 bases, and 6 bases separated the two germline ends. This CDR3 has 13 residues. Per germline, CDR1 SQVTM and CDR2 ANQGSEA. This CDR3 reads CSVEDSSGNTIYF. CDR3 sequence (DNA): TGCAGCGTTGAGGACAGCTCTGGAAACACCATATATTTT.

The chain has TRBV3-1 (or the pseudogene TRBV3-2) and TRBJ1-2; D unclear. Trimming left V 0 bases short and J 6 bases short, with 20 bases between. The germline gives CDR1 LGHDT, CDR2 YNNKEL (reference sequence). This CDR3 region has 17 residues. The CDR3 is CASSQDFGEGGEDGYTF. The CDR3 coding sequence is TGTGCCAGCAGCCAAGATTTCGGCGAGGGAGGCGAAGATGGCTACACCTTC.

The sample holds a few counts of this clone. This chain links TRBV19 with TRBJ2-7, with TRBD1 matching over 9 bases. The germline V gene has CDR1 LNHDA and CDR2 SQIVND (reference sequence). CDR3 length equals 15 residues. J lost 1 base, V lost 5 bases, and 6 bases had no gene match. The CDR3 is CASSRTGDWSYEQYF. CDR3 in DNA: TGTGCCAGTAGTCGGACAGGGGATTGGTCCTACGAGCAGTACTTC.

This chain links TRBV5-4 with TRBJ2-6; D possibly corresponds to TRBD1 (5 bases). Trimming shortened V by 0 bases and J by 3 bases, and 7 bases separated the two germline ends. Germline assignment: CDR1 SGHNT and CDR2 YYREEE (reference sequence). This CDR3 has 15 residues. The CDR3 region is CASSLARGGANVLTF. The CDR3 nucleotides read TGTGCCAGCAGCTTGGCAAGGGGTGGGGCCAACGTCCTGACTTTC.

This sequence joins TRBV9 and TRBJ1-4, with 7 bases lining up with TRBD1. CDR3 length: 14 residues. Trimming at V came to 3 bases and at J to 5 bases, leaving 4 bases not matched to a gene. From germline, CDR1 is SGDLS and CDR2 YYNGEE. The CDR3 loop reads CASSAAGGNEKLFF. As DNA, the CDR3 is TGTGCCAGCAGCGCCGCAGGGGGGAATGAAAAACTGTTTTTT.

This chain uses TRBV7-3 with TRBJ2-3; 9 nucleotides match TRBD2. V lost 10 bases to trimming and J lost 3 bases; unmatched junction nucleotides: 8. CDR1 and CDR2 (germline): SGHTA, FQGTGA. CDR3 length: 14 amino acids. In DNA, the CDR3 is TGTGCCACAAAGGCGGGAGGGTCAACAGATACGCAGTATTTT. It specifies CATKAGGSTDTQYF.

The rearrangement links TRBV7-9 to TRBJ2-5; perhaps TRBD2 as D (5 bases). CDR1 is SEHNR, CDR2 FQNEAQ, per germline (reference sequence). This CDR3 is built from 14 residues. Trimming left V 1 base short and J 2 bases short, with 8 bases between. DNA of the CDR3: TGTGCCAGCAGCTTAGTCGGACTTCAAGAGACCCAGTACTTC. Its protein is CASSLVGLQETQYF.

A word on this clone: A read error may account for a junction end that differs from germline. The chain employs TRBV19 and TRBJ2-7; 10 bases map to TRBD1. CDR1 is LNHDA, CDR2 SQIVND, per germline (reference sequence). This CDR3 has 14 amino acids. The chain's CDR3 is CASSRGQGSSEQYF. The CDR3 DNA follows: TGTGCCAGTAGCCGGGGACAGGGGTCCTCCGAGCAGTACTTC.

V usage is TRBV6-4 and J usage is TRBJ2-2, with D possibly TRBD2 on 5 matching bases. This CDR3 is 14 amino acids long. The V end lost 3 bases, the J end lost 4 bases, and 9 bases lay between the germline ends. The germline V gene has CDR1 MRHNA and CDR2 SNTAGT. CDR3 loop: CASSERGFTGELFF. CDR3 coding DNA: TGTGCCAGCAGTGAACGAGGGTTCACCGGGGAGCTGTTTTTT.

The V gene is TRBV4-2, the J gene TRBJ2-7; TRBD2 matches 10 bases. The CDR3 contains 16 residues. In germline, CDR1 is LGHNA, CDR2 YNFKEQ. V shed 4 bases and J 0 bases; nucleotides not matched to a gene: 6. In DNA form, the CDR3 reads TGTGCCAGCAGCCGTCTAGCGGGAGACCCCTCCTACGAGCAGTACTTC. This sequence encodes CASSRLAGDPSYEQYF.

J is TRBJ2-3 and V is TRBV7-9, with 12 bases matching TRBD2. Germline V gene data show CDR1 as SEHNR and CDR2 as FQNEAQ (reference sequence). With 2 bases clipped from V and 3 bases from J, the junction kept 9 bases outside the gene matches. The CDR3 is made up of 18 amino acids. The CDR3 region is CASSLSQLAGGWTDTQYF. In nucleotides, the CDR3 is TGTGCCAGCAGCTTATCCCAACTAGCGGGAGGCTGGACAGATACGCAGTATTTT.

The chain is built from TRBV29-1 and TRBJ2-7, with a weak D call TRBD1 (5 bases). Trimming cost V 2 bases and J 3 bases, with 11 bases left between them. CDR1 SQVTM and CDR2 ANQGSEA come from the germline V gene. The CDR3 sequence is 13 residues long. The CDR3 DNA is TGCAGCGTTGAACCCCCCGACAGCTACGAGCAGTACTTC. Amino acid sequence: CSVEPPDSYEQYF.

The chain recombines TRBV28 with TRBJ2-7, with unresolved D. The germline V gene has CDR1 MDHEN and CDR2 SYDVKM. The CDR3 contains 12 residues. V was pared by 10 bases and J by 5 bases, with 15 bases between. The DNA of the CDR3 is TGTGCCACCAAGACGGGTAAACACGAGCAGTACTTC. Translated: CATKTGKHEQYF.

The chain is built from TRBV24-1 and TRBJ1-1, with D maybe TRBD1 (5 bases). The V gene lost 4 bases and the J gene lost 6 bases, with 17 bases spanning the gap. Germline loops: CDR1 KGHDR, CDR2 SFDVKD. This CDR3 spans 15 amino acids. The CDR3 nucleotides read TGTGCCACCAGTGACTCAAACCCAGGGAAGGCTGAAGCTTTCTTT. This translates into CATSDSNPGKAEAFF.

The V gene is TRBV5-4, the J gene TRBJ2-2; weak D call: TRBD1 (5 bases). V was cut by 0 bases and J by 2 bases, with 11 bases left in between. The CDR3 runs to 16 residues. Per the germline V gene, CDR1 is SGHNT and CDR2 is YYREEE (reference sequence). The CDR3, as DNA: TGTGCCAGCAGCTTGGTAGGGGCAGAAAACACCGGGGAGCTGTTTTTT. The encoded protein is CASSLVGAENTGELFF.

The J gene is TRBJ1-1, the V gene TRBV5-1; D uncertain. The V end lost 0 bases, the J end lost 1 base, and 10 bases lay between the germline ends. Germline V gives CDR1 SGHRS, CDR2 YFSETQ. The CDR3 has 15 amino acids. CDR3 in amino acids: CASSLGRAENTEAFF. The CDR3 bases are TGCGCCAGCAGCTTGGGGAGGGCTGAGAACACTGAAGCTTTCTTT.

The chain is built from TRBV18 and TRBJ1-2, with 7 bases that match TRBD1. CDR1 is KGHSH, CDR2 LQKENI, per germline. The CDR3 totals 15 residues. Germline trimming cut 1 base from V and 2 bases from J; bases unmatched to any gene: 4. In DNA form, the CDR3 reads TGTGCCAGCTCACCACGGGGACAGATGAACTATGGCTACACCTTC. Translation gives CASSPRGQMNYGYTF.

The chain joins TRBV15 to TRBJ2-4; 8 bases are shared with TRBD2. The V gene's germline CDR1 is LNHNV and CDR2 YYDKDF (reference sequence). The CDR3 has 17 amino acids. Germline trimming cut 3 bases from V and 0 bases from J; bases unmatched to any gene: 7. CDR3 amino acids: CATSRGLAGLAKNIQYF. CDR3 sequence (DNA): TGTGCCACCAGCAGGGGATTAGCGGGGTTAGCCAAAAACATTCAGTACTTC. Drawing the rest from reference TRBV15 and TRBJ2-4, the complete variable domain is DAMVIQNPRYQVTQFGKPVTLSCSQTLNHNVMYWYQQKSSQAPKLLFHYYDKDFNNEADTPDNFQSRRPNTSFCFLDIRSPGLGDTAMYLCATSRGLAGLAKNIQYFGAGTRLSVL.

The chain is built from TRBV6-5 and TRBJ2-3, with D unclear. Germline-derived CDR1 and CDR2 are MNHEY and SVGAGI. This CDR3 has 15 amino acids. Trimming left V 4 bases short and J 0 bases short, with 11 bases between. CDR3 nucleotides: TGTGCCAGCAGTTTTAGTTTCTCTAGCACAGATACGCAGTATTTT. Translating gives CASSFSFSSTDTQYF.

The V and J genes are TRBV3-1 (or the pseudogene TRBV3-2) and TRBJ1-1; perhaps TRBD1 as D (5 bases). V was trimmed by 4 bases and J by 1 base, leaving 13 bases between them. This CDR3 has 15 residues. CDR1 and CDR2 (germline): LGHDT, YNNKEL (reference sequence). The CDR3 protein is CASSPVVGGNTEAFF. For the CDR3, the DNA is TGTGCCAGCAGCCCAGTGGTGGGGGGGAACACTGAAGCTTTCTTT.

The genes are TRBV9 and TRBJ2-7, with a tentative D call TRBD2 (6 bases). CDR3 length: 15 amino acids. CDR1 is SGDLS and CDR2 is YYNGEE in the germline V gene. The ends were cut back, 3 bases at V and 2 bases at J, with 15 bases in the middle. CDR3 coding DNA: TGTGCCAGCAGCGAGGGGACTTCGGCGGCCTACGAGCAGTACTTC. Its translation is CASSEGTSAAYEQYF.

The chain has TRBV5-1 and TRBJ1-6; D may be TRBD1 (6 bases). CDR3 length equals 13 residues. From germline, CDR1 is SGHRS and CDR2 YFSETQ. V was pared by 5 bases and J by 7 bases, with 10 bases between. For the CDR3, the DNA is TGCGCCAGCAGACAGGGAAAAAATTCACCCCTCCACTTT. It encodes CASRQGKNSPLHF.

The V gene is TRBV5-1, the J gene TRBJ2-1, with TRBD2 identical over 8 bases. The CDR3 has 17 residues. Trimming at V came to 0 bases and at J to 3 bases, leaving 8 bases not matched to a gene. Germline V gives CDR1 SGHRS, CDR2 YFSETQ. Here the CDR3 DNA reads TGCGCCAGCAGCTTGGCCTCCGGGACTAGGAACTACAATGAGCAGTTCTTC. Translating gives CASSLASGTRNYNEQFF.

This chain connects TRBV19 to TRBJ1-5; the D gene is possibly TRBD1 (5 bases). Germline-derived CDR1 and CDR2 are LNHDA and SQIVND (reference sequence). CDR3 length: 13 amino acids. Between the trimmed V and J ends, which lost 11 bases and 0 bases, there was a span of 11 bases. The CDR3 sequence is CAGGTVSNQPQHF. The CDR3 DNA reads TGTGCCGGCGGGACCGTTAGCAATCAGCCCCAGCATTTT.

The genes are TRBV7-8 and TRBJ2-1; tentatively, D is TRBD1 (6 bases). There are 15 residues in the CDR3. CDR1 is SGHVS, CDR2 FQNEAQ, per germline. Deletions cut 2 bases from V and 3 bases from J, with 11 bases between. The CDR3 loop reads CASSLITGNYNEQFF. CDR3 nucleotides: TGTGCCAGCAGCTTAATAACAGGGAACTACAATGAGCAGTTCTTC.

J is TRBJ1-5 and V is TRBV10-3; 8 bases match TRBD1. J was trimmed by 9 bases and V by 3 bases; bases with no gene match: 10. CDR1 and CDR2 from the germline V gene are ENHRY and SYGVKD. The CDR3 length is 15 residues. The CDR3 coding sequence is TGTGCCATCAGTGATGAGGACAGGGCGGATTGGCCCCAGCATTTT. This translates into CAISDEDRADWPQHF.

The V gene is TRBV18, the J gene TRBJ2-7, with 10 nucleotides matching TRBD2. This CDR3 has 14 residues. V was pared by 4 bases and J by 6 bases, with 6 bases of the junction left unmatched. CDR1 and CDR2 (germline): KGHSH, LQKENI. The CDR3 loop reads CASSRVAGGLEQYF. The CDR3 bases are TGTGCCAGCTCACGGGTAGCGGGGGGCCTCGAGCAGTACTTC. The whole variable domain, remainder taken from reference TRBV18 and TRBJ2-7, is NAGVMQNPRHLVRRRGQEARLRCSPMKGHSHVYWYRQLPEEGLKFMVYLQKENIIDESGMPKERFSAEFPKEGPSILRIQQVVRGDSAAYFCASSRVAGGLEQYFGPGTRLTVT.

V is TRBV7-3 and J is TRBJ2-3, with 14 bases fitting TRBD2. The V gene end was trimmed by 5 bases and the J gene end by 4 bases; junction bases not matched to a gene: 2. The CDR3 length is 15 residues. CDR1 is SGHTA and CDR2 is FQGTGA in the germline V gene. The CDR3 is CASSQGLAGADTQYF. The CDR3 DNA reads TGTGCCAGCAGCCAGGGACTAGCGGGGGCAGATACGCAGTATTTT.